This TCR beta chain was identified during a study of identical twins. Template switching (which added a universal primer site) was used, and cDNA carried unique molecular identifiers. TCRdb ran MiXCR on the 5' RACE reads and lists one entry per CDR3 protein. The table shows under 1 million distinct CDR3 sequences, with approximately 13% occurring only once. The germline V gene encodes CDR1 DFQATT and CDR2 SNEGSKA (reference sequence). V was trimmed by 2 bases and J by 4 bases, leaving 12 bases between them. CDR3 length: 14 residues. To note about this clonotype: Its antigen is not known.

Study-wide results and limits: Insertions were fewer in abundant cord blood beta clonotypes, whereas memory repertoires showed none of this pattern. Models underestimated TCR alpha sharing (out-of-frame) in monozygotic twins. In drawing conclusions, the study used cross-sectional statistical analysis and did not follow the same donors.

The sample was also reused in another study, on yellow fever vaccine responses in identical twins.

This receptor was taken from a woman aged 18-29 years in good health. The specimen was PBMCs. The rearrangement joins TRBV20-1 to TRBJ2-1; D remains ambiguous. Here the CDR3 DNA reads TGCAGTGCTAGACGGCTAGATTCTTACAATGAGCAGTTCTTC. This encodes CSARRLDSYNEQFF.